The 21 T cell receptor beta chains given below trace back to one sample, sequenced in a study of T cell changes during pregnancy in multiple sclerosis. Sequenced by immunoSEQ multiplex PCR; TCRdb stores in-frame clones only, minus some. In the table there are under 15,000 clones, 85% to 95% of which are singletons. The sample consisted of CD4+ T cells from peripheral blood mononuclear cells, taken before pregnancy. These receptors came from a female donor with multiple sclerosis, enrolled in a pregnancy study.

This clone showed up just once. This chain joins TRBV11-1 and TRBJ2-3, with TRBD2 matching over 13 bases. The J segment lost 4 bases and the V segment lost 4 bases, leaving 14 bases of the junction unmatched. The CDR3 runs 19 residues. The germline CDR1 and CDR2 sequences are SGHAT and FQDESV (reference sequence). The CDR3 DNA sequence: TGTGCCAGCAGCTCGATTGGACTAGCGGGGGCTAGAGAACCAGATACGCAGTATTTT. As protein: CASSSIGLAGAREPDTQYF.

The gene calls are TRBV7-2 and TRBJ1-5; D possibly corresponds to TRBD1 (6 bases). CDR1 is SGHTA and CDR2 is FQGNSA in the germline V gene. The CDR3 sequence is 14 residues long. V lost 6 bases and J 7 bases, leaving 16 bases between the germline ends. The CDR3 DNA follows: TGTGCCAGCAGTCAAACAGGGTCAGGGCAGCCCCAGCATTTT. Encoded protein: CASSQTGSGQPQHF.

The rearrangement uses TRBV11-2 and TRBJ1-1; 7 nucleotides align to TRBD1. The germline gives CDR1 SGHAT, CDR2 FQNNGV. The junction had 7 bases not matched to a gene; V was cut back by 3 bases and J by 9 bases. The CDR3 runs 13 residues. The CDR3 DNA follows: TGTGCCAGCAGCTTTTCCGGGACAGAGCAAGCTTTCTTT. As protein: CASSFSGTEQAFF.

The rearrangement uses TRBV2 and TRBJ1-1; TRBD1 agrees at 7 bases. V was clipped by 6 bases and J by 4 bases; unmatched bases: 5. The CDR3 totals 13 residues. Germline V lookup: CDR1 SNHLY, CDR2 FYNNEI. CDR3 amino acids: CASSSDRVTEAFF. In DNA, the CDR3 is TGTGCCAGCAGCTCCGACAGGGTCACTGAAGCTTTCTTT. Filled out from reference TRBV2 and TRBJ1-1, the complete variable domain reads EPEVTQTPSHQVTQMGQEVILRCVPISNHLYFYWYRQILGQKVEFLVSFYNNEISEKSEIFDDQFSVERPDGSNFTLKIRSTKLEDSAMYFCASSSDRVTEAFFGQGTRLTVV.

This clone was seen just once. The chain joins TRBV7-6 to TRBJ2-7; maybe TRBD1 (6 bases). V was trimmed by 6 bases and J by 8 bases, leaving 14 bases between them. Germline V gene lookup returns CDR1 SGHVS and CDR2 FNYEAQ. The CDR3 length is 12 residues. CDR3 sequence: CASSLYRDQQYF. The DNA for the CDR3 is TGTGCCAGCAGTCTATACAGGGACCAGCAGTACTTC.

The chain has TRBV5-4 and TRBJ2-4, with TRBD1 matching over 7 bases. The CDR3 has 14 residues. Germline CDR1 is SGHNT and CDR2 is YYREEE (reference sequence). The V and J ends lost 5 bases and 6 bases, in that order; junction bases with no gene match: 8. Here the CDR3 reads CASRSGTDLNIQYF. CDR3 nucleotide sequence: TGTGCCAGCAGGTCCGGGACAGACTTAAACATTCAGTACTTC.

The chain links TRBV9 to TRBJ1-2; TRBD1 agrees at 7 bases. CDR1 SGDLS and CDR2 YYNGEE come from the germline V gene. The CDR3 spans 16 residues. V lost 4 bases and J lost 4; bases outside the gene matches: 13. CDR3 loop: CASSTREGAWGYGYTF. The CDR3 bases are TGTGCCAGCAGCACTCGCGAGGGGGCTTGGGGCTATGGCTACACCTTC.

The chain has TRBV7-9 and TRBJ2-2, with a weak D call TRBD2 (6 bases). Germline V gene data show CDR1 as SEHNR and CDR2 as FQNEAQ (reference sequence). The CDR3 runs 17 residues. Trimming removed 5 bases at V and 2 bases at J, with 18 bases between. CDR3 region: CASSTPGSRANTGELFF. The CDR3 region has the DNA TGTGCCAGCAGCACCCCCGGGAGCCGGGCCAACACCGGGGAGCTGTTTTTT.

The CDR3 coding sequence is TGTGCCAGCAGCTTGGCAGGGATAGGGTCACCCCTCCACTTT. Protein: CASSLAGIGSPLHF. V is TRBV7-9 and J is TRBJ1-6, with D perhaps TRBD1 (5 bases). The V gene lost 3 bases and the J gene lost 10 bases, with 13 bases spanning the gap. This CDR3 has 14 residues. The germline V gene has CDR1 SEHNR and CDR2 FQNEAQ (reference sequence).

This chain joins TRBV5-6 and TRBJ2-5, with TRBD1 matching over 9 bases. Germline V gene sequence: CDR1 SGHDT, CDR2 YYEEEE. The CDR3 has 15 amino acids. J gave up 6 bases and V 1 base, and 7 bases lay outside the gene matches. CDR3 DNA: TGTGCCAGCAGCTTGAGGGGACAGGGAGGAAAGACCCAGTACTTC. This gives the protein CASSLRGQGGKTQYF.

The chain uses TRBV6-9 and TRBJ1-1; D is perhaps TRBD1 (6 bases). From germline, CDR1 is MNHGY and CDR2 SVAAGI. The CDR3 has 15 residues. V was pared by 5 bases and J by 0 bases, with 13 bases between. DNA of the CDR3: TGTGCCAGCAGTGCCACAGGACAGTTGAACACTGAAGCTTTCTTT. Its protein product is CASSATGQLNTEAFF.

The J gene is TRBJ1-1, the V gene TRBV5-1; TRBD1 might be the D (6 bases). Trimming left V 4 bases short and J 4 bases short, with 20 bases between. This CDR3 has 16 amino acids. Germline V gives CDR1 SGHRS, CDR2 YFSETQ. The CDR3 loop reads CASSPMGGLLGTEAFF. As DNA, the CDR3 is TGCGCCAGCAGCCCCATGGGGGGGCTCCTGGGCACTGAAGCTTTCTTT. Full variable domain (remainder filled in from reference TRBV5-1 and TRBJ1-1): KAGVTQTPRYLIKTRGQQVTLSCSPISGHRSVSWYQQTPGQGLQFLFEYFSETQRNKGNFPGRFSGRQFSNSRSEMNVSTLELGDSALYLCASSPMGGLLGTEAFFGQGTRLTVV.

This clone was observed a single time. The chain joins TRBV6-6 to TRBJ2-4; 7 bases line up with TRBD1. V lost 4 bases, J lost 2 bases, and 5 bases stayed unmatched. The CDR3 consists of 15 residues. Germline V gene lookup returns CDR1 MNHNY and CDR2 SVGAGI (reference sequence). The CDR3 loop is CASSSPQGPKNIQYF. The CDR3, as DNA: TGTGCCAGCAGTTCCCCACAGGGGCCCAAAAACATTCAGTACTTC.

This chain joins TRBV6-5 and TRBJ1-2; TRBD1 might be the D (6 bases). Germline values: CDR1 MNHEY, CDR2 SVGAGI. The CDR3 sequence is 15 residues long. V was shortened by 2 bases and J by 5 bases, with 15 bases between the two germline ends. The CDR3 DNA follows: TGTGCCAGCAGTTACCAGCCGGGGGGGGCTTATGGCTACACCTTC. As protein: CASSYQPGGAYGYTF.

This clone was seen a single time. This rearrangement joins TRBV5-1 to TRBJ1-3, with D hard to call. The CDR3 runs 17 residues. V shed 3 bases and J shed 0 bases, with 16 bases lying between them. Germline assignment: CDR1 SGHRS and CDR2 YFSETQ. Written as DNA, the CDR3 is TGCGCCAGCAGCTCCTCCCGAGGGCCGAGCTCTGGAAACACCATATATTTT. It encodes CASSSSRGPSSGNTIYF.

The V gene is TRBV10-2, the J gene TRBJ2-5; 9 nucleotides agree with TRBD1. CDR1 WSHSY and CDR2 SAAADI come from the germline V gene. The CDR3 loop spans 15 amino acids. The trim removed 8 bases at V and 5 bases at J, leaving 12 bases unmatched. Written as DNA, the CDR3 is TGCGCCAGCTTACCGGACAGGGGCCTAGGGGAGACCCAGTACTTC. Translated: CASLPDRGLGETQYF.

The rearrangement joins TRBV11-2 to TRBJ2-4; 7 bases match TRBD1. After removal of 1 base from V and 8 bases from J, the junction contained 5 bases not matched to a gene. Germline CDR1 and CDR2: SGHAT and FQNNGV. The CDR3 contains 14 residues. CDR3 region: CASSLGGQGDIQYF. The CDR3 DNA follows: TGTGCCAGCAGCTTAGGAGGGCAGGGGGACATTCAGTACTTC. Filled out from reference TRBV11-2 and TRBJ2-4, the complete variable domain reads EAGVAQSPRYKIIEKRQSVAFWCNPISGHATLYWYQQILGQGPKLLIQFQNNGVVDDSQLPKDRFSAERLKGVDSTLKIQPAKLEDSAVYLCASSLGGQGDIQYFGAGTRLSVL.

The chain links TRBV11-2 to TRBJ1-2; 9 bases map to TRBD1. CDR3 length: 17 amino acids. In germline, CDR1 is SGHAT, CDR2 FQNNGV. Germline trimming cut 5 bases from V and 5 bases from J; bases unmatched to any gene: 15. CDR3 sequence reads: CASSPIGHRGRGYGYTF. For the CDR3, the DNA is TGTGCCAGCAGCCCGATAGGACACAGGGGGCGCGGGTATGGCTACACCTTC.

V is TRBV5-1 and J is TRBJ1-2; D is possibly TRBD1 (5 bases). The CDR3 is 13 residues long. Looked up from germline, CDR1 is SGHRS and CDR2 is YFSETQ. V dropped 3 bases and J dropped 2 bases, with 8 bases sitting between them. Here the CDR3 reads CASSSGQNYGYTF. DNA of the CDR3: TGCGCCAGCAGCTCCGGACAAAACTATGGCTACACCTTC.

The count of this clone is one. The chain joins TRBV18 to TRBJ2-5; 9 bases align to TRBD2. Trimming cost V 0 bases and J 9 bases; bases outside gene matches: 8. The germline V gene has CDR1 KGHSH and CDR2 LQKENI. This CDR3 has 15 amino acids. CDR3 sequence (DNA): TGTGCCAGCTCACCACCGGGACTAGCCTCATACGCCCAGTACTTC. This translates into CASSPPGLASYAQYF.

The chain links TRBV6-1 to TRBJ2-7, with 7 positions matching TRBD1. Germline V gene sequence: CDR1 MNHNS, CDR2 SASEGT. This CDR3 region has 13 residues. V lost 7 bases to trimming and J lost 1 base; unmatched junction nucleotides: 4. The CDR3 loop is CASKGQDSYEQYF. CDR3 bases: TGTGCCAGCAAAGGACAGGATTCCTACGAGCAGTACTTC.